This T cell receptor (beta chain) was sequenced during a study of T-cell memory formation after mild COVID-19. The wider study: Each donor largely had its own TCR clusters.

Study-wide results and caveats: There was a balanced CD4/CD8 profile in clones contracting day 15 to 85, and later expanders leaned CD4+. The finding that pre-infection memory included some responding clones suggested that cross-reactive memory joined.

This clonotype showed up just a few times. The antigen is unknown. TCRdb re-called the 5' RACE reads with MiXCR, one entry per CDR3 protein. There are 350,000 to 500,000 distinct CDR3 sequences in the sample; around 17% occur only once, and 20% to 25% lies in the top ten. The V gene lost 10 bases and the J gene lost 1 base, with 17 bases spanning the gap. The CDR3 loop spans 15 amino acids. Germline loops: CDR1 MNHEY, CDR2 SVGAGI. The TCR originated in a man between 18 and 35 years old who had mild COVID-19 (a few samples of this study predate the infection). Cell type and time point are not known. This chain joins TRBV6-5 and TRBJ1-3; possible D gene TRBD1, 6 bases. The source material was PBMCs or a T cell subset sorted from them (not recorded which). For the CDR3, the DNA is TGTGCCACCAAGGTCCAGGGGCAATCTGGAAACACCATATATTTT. Encoded protein: CATKVQGQSGNTIYF.